This T cell receptor (beta chain) was found in a study of sequential checkpoint blockade in melanoma. This clone was seen a few times. CDR3 size: 15 residues. V dropped 0 bases and J dropped 7 bases, with 15 bases sitting between them. Germline V gene data show CDR1 as PRHDT and CDR2 as FYEKMQ (reference sequence). The treatment here: randomized to nivolumab then ipilimumab (arm A) or the reverse (arm B). This table comes from immunoSEQ multiplex PCR, and its TCRdb copy is limited to in-frame clones, with some not included. The sample contains about 6,100 clones, 50% to 70% of which appear only once. The clonotype originates from a human donor with melanoma. The specimen comprised CD8+ T cells sorted from blood (inferred from file names), sampled from a patient given nivolumab and ipilimumab in sequence. The rearrangement uses TRBV13 and TRBJ2-5, with D possibly matching TRBD2 (6 bases). In DNA form, the CDR3 reads TGTGCCAGCAGCTTAGGGCTAGCGAGTTTTGGGACCCAGTACTTC. Amino acids: CASSLGLASFGTQYF.